This TCR beta chain appears in the sequencing data of a study of blood T cell repertoires in COVID-19. Profiled with immunoSEQ multiplex PCR; TCRdb holds only in-frame clones, not every one. The sample has around 270,000 clones; approximately 88% are singletons. Per germline, CDR1 SGHDN and CDR2 FVKESK. Trimming removed 2 bases from V and 0 bases from J, with 4 bases in between. This CDR3 is built from 13 residues. Sequencing was performed on PBMCs or T cells enriched from blood (not recorded which). The receptor was isolated from a woman in her thirties or forties who had been exposed to COVID-19. The gene calls are TRBV14 and TRBJ1-1, with D uncertain. The DNA for the CDR3 is TGTGCCAGCAGCCAACACATGAACACTGAAGCTTTCTTT. This translates into CASSQHMNTEAFF.